Following are 5 T cell receptor beta chains from one sample sequenced in a study of radiation and T cells in renal cell carcinoma. The method was immunoSEQ multiplex PCR; TCRdb's version includes in-frame clones alone and lacks a portion of them. The table records some 150,000 clones, 83% of them present only once. Indicated time point: baseline pretreatment blood. Treatment specified: 15 Gy SBRT to primary tumor, nephrectomy 4 weeks later. Sequencing used blood, obtained from a patient whose treatment included radiotherapy and nephrectomy. The receptors come from a woman in her 50s with renal cell carcinoma.

The genes are TRBV9 and TRBJ1-1; D is undetermined. The V gene's germline CDR1 is SGDLS and CDR2 YYNGEE. This CDR3 contains 14 residues. Trimming took off 4 bases at V and 7 bases at J, with 17 bases between the two ends. The CDR3: CASSPEAGDGEAFF. CDR3 nucleotides: TGTGCCAGCAGCCCAGAGGCGGGAGACGGTGAAGCTTTCTTT. Full variable domain (outside the CDR3, taken from reference TRBV9 and TRBJ1-1): DSGVTQTPKHLITATGQRVTLRCSPRSGDLSVYWYQQSLDQGLQFLIQYYNGEERAKGNILERFSAQQFPDLHSELNLSSLELGDSALYFCASSPEAGDGEAFFGQGTRLTVV.

The chain has TRBV10-3 and TRBJ1-2; D remains ambiguous. Between the trimmed V and J ends, which lost 6 bases and 0 bases, there was a span of 14 bases. The germline V gene encodes CDR1 ENHRY and CDR2 SYGVKD. The CDR3 length is 15 residues. The CDR3 is CAISIGISANYGYTF. As DNA, the CDR3 is TGTGCCATCAGCATAGGTATTTCTGCTAACTATGGCTACACCTTC.

The table lists this clone with a count of one. The chain joins TRBV4-1 to TRBJ2-7; 8 nucleotides align to TRBD1. J lost 9 bases, V lost 0 bases, and 7 bases had no gene match. Germline assignment: CDR1 MGHRA and CDR2 YSYEKL. The CDR3 sequence is 14 residues long. CDR3 protein: CASSQDPGGDGQYF. CDR3 DNA: TGCGCCAGCAGCCAAGACCCAGGGGGCGATGGGCAGTACTTC.

This sequence joins TRBV28 and TRBJ1-5; D remains unclear. The V end lost 6 bases, the J end lost 0 bases, and 3 bases lay between the germline ends. Germline CDR1 MDHEN, CDR2 SYDVKM. The CDR3 loop spans 12 amino acids. CDR3 sequence: CASRDSNQPQHF. DNA of the CDR3: TGTGCCAGCAGAGATAGCAATCAGCCCCAGCATTTT.

The V gene is TRBV6-5, the J gene TRBJ2-7; 9 bases align to TRBD1. The germline V gene has CDR1 MNHEY and CDR2 SVGAGI. V shed 6 bases and J 4 bases; nucleotides not matched to a gene: 7. CDR3 size: 14 residues. The DNA of the CDR3 is TGTGCCAGCAGCCCTAGGACAGGGGTGTACGAGCAGTACTTC. Its protein is CASSPRTGVYEQYF.